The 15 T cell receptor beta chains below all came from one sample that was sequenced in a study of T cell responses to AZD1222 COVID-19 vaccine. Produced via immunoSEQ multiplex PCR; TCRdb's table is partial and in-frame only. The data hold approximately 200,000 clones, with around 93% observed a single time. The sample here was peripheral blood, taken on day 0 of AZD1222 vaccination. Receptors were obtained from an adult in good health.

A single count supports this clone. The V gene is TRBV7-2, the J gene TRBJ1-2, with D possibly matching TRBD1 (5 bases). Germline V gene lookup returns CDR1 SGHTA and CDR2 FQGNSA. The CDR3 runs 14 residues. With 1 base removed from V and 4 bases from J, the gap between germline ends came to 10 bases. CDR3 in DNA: TGTGCCAGCAGCTTAGAGGCAGGGACCTATGGCTACACCTTC. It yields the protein CASSLEAGTYGYTF.

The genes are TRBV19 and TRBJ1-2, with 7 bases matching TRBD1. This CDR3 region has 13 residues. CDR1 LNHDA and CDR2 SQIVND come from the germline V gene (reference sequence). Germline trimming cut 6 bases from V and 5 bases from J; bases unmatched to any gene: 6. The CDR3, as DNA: TGTGCCAGTAGCACCGGGACAGAATATGGCTACACCTTC. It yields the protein CASSTGTEYGYTF.

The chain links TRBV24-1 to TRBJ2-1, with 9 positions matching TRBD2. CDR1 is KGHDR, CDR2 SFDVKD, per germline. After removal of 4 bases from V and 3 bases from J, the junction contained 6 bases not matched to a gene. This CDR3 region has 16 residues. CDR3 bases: TGTGCCACCAGTGACTCTCTAGCGGGAAGCTACAATGAGCAGTTCTTC. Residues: CATSDSLAGSYNEQFF.

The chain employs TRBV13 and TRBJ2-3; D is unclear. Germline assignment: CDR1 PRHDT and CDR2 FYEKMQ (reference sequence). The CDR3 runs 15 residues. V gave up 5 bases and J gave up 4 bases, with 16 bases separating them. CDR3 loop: CASSDKPFPADTQYF. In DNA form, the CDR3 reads TGTGCCAGCAGCGATAAGCCCTTCCCGGCAGATACGCAGTATTTT.

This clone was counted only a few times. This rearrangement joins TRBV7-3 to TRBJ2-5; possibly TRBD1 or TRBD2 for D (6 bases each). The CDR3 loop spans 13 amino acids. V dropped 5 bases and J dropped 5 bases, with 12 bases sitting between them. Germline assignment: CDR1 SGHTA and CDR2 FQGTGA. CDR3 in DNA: TGTGCCAGCAGCCTGGGGGGCCTCGAGACCCAGTACTTC. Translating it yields CASSLGGLETQYF.

The CDR3 DNA is TGTGCCAGCAGTCGGGACCCTGACTCCTACGAGCAGTACTTC. Its translation is CASSRDPDSYEQYF. The J gene is TRBJ2-7, the V gene TRBV6-5, with D possibly called TRBD1 or TRBD2 (5 bases each). Trimming shortened V by 5 bases and J by 0 bases, and 11 bases separated the two germline ends. This CDR3 contains 14 residues. CDR1 is MNHEY, CDR2 SVGAGI, per germline.

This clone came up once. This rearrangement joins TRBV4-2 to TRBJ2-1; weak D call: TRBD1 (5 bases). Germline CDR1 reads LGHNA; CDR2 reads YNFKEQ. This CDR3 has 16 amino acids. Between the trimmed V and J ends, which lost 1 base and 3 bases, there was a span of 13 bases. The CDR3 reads CASSQAGAGFYNEQFF. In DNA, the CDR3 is TGTGCCAGCAGCCAAGCAGGAGCAGGGTTCTACAATGAGCAGTTCTTC.

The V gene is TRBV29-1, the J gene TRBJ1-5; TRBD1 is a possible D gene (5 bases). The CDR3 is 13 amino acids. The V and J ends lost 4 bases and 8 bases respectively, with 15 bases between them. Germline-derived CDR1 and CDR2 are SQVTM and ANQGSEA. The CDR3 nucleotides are TGCAGCGTTGCACGAGGGAGGGGAGAGCCCCAGCATTTT. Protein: CSVARGRGEPQHF.

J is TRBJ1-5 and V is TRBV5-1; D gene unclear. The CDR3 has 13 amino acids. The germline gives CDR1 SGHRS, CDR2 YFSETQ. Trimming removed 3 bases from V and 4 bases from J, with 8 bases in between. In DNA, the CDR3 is TGCGCCAGCAGCTGGACGGGAAATCAGCCCCAGCATTTT. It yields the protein CASSWTGNQPQHF.

CDR3 sequence (DNA): TGTGCCAGCAGTCCCCCGACAGTAACCTACGAGCAGTACTTC. Its translation is CASSPPTVTYEQYF. V usage is TRBV6-5 and J usage is TRBJ2-7; TRBD1 might be the D (5 bases). Germline V gives CDR1 MNHEY, CDR2 SVGAGI. This CDR3 comprises 14 residues. Trimming cost V 5 bases and J 2 bases, with 13 bases left between them.

The CDR3 bases are TGTGCCAGCATCGAGACCATAGTGAACACTGAAGCTTTCTTT. Translated: CASIETIVNTEAFF. This rearrangement joins TRBV28 to TRBJ1-1; unclear D gene. The CDR3 sequence is 14 residues long. Germline CDR1 is MDHEN and CDR2 is SYDVKM. V was shortened by 7 bases and J by 0 bases, with 12 bases between the two germline ends.

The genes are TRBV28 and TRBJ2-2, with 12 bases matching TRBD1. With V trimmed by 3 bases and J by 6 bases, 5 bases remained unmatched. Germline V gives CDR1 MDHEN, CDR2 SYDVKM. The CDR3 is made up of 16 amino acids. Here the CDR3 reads CASSLPGQGASGELFF. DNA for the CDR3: TGTGCCAGCAGTTTGCCGGGACAGGGGGCCTCCGGGGAGCTGTTTTTT.

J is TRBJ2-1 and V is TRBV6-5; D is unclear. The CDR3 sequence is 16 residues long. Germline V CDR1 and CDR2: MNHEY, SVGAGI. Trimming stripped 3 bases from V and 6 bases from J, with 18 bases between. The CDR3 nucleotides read TGTGCCAGCAGTTATGTTCCCGGTCGTCCCCCCAATGAGCAGTTCTTC. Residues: CASSYVPGRPPNEQFF.

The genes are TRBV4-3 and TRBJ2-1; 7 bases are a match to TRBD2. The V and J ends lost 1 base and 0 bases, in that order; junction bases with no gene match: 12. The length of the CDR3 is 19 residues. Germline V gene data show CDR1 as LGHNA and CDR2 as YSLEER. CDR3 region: CASSQASSRGVSSYNEQFF. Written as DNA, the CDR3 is TGCGCCAGCAGCCAAGCTTCGTCCCGGGGGGTGAGCTCCTACAATGAGCAGTTCTTC.

The CDR3 DNA is TGTGCCAGCGGCCTGCGGACCACCTACGAGCAGTACTTC. It encodes CASGLRTTYEQYF. This chain joins TRBV7-9 and TRBJ2-7, with no clear D. The germline gives CDR1 SEHNR, CDR2 FQNEAQ (reference sequence). This CDR3 spans 13 amino acids. Trimming took off 8 bases at V and 2 bases at J, with 13 bases between the two ends.